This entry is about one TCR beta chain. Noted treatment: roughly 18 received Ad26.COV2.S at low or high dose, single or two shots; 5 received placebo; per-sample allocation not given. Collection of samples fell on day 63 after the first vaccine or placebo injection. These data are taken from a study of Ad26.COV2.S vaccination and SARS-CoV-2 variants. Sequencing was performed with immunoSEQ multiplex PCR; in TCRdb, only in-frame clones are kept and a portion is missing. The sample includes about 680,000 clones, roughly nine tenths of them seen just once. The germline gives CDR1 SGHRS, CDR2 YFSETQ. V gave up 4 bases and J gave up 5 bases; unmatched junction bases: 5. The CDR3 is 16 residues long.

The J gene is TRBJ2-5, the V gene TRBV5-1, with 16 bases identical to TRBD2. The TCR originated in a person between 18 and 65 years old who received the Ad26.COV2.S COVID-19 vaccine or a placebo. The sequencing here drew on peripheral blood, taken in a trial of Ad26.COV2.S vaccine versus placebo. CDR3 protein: CASSGGTSGRGETQYF. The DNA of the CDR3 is TGCGCCAGCAGCGGAGGGACTAGCGGGAGGGGCGAGACCCAGTACTTC.